Below, one TCR beta chain is given with its context. V was pared by 6 bases and J by 5 bases, with 20 bases between. CDR3 length equals 15 residues. Germline loops: CDR1 DFQATT, CDR2 SNEGSKA (reference sequence). The data stem from a study of blood T cells in healthy people across ages. Using a J-beta primer mix together with a sample-barcoded 5' primer, a second PCR was run for about 6 to 11 cycles. MiXCR was run by TCRdb on the 5' RACE reads, yielding one entry per CDR3 protein. The sample consists of 1.5 million to 2 million distinct CDR3 sequences, roughly two fifths of them appearing once. The sequence was collected from a human donor in good health. The gene calls are TRBV20-1 and TRBJ1-5; TRBD1 is a possible D gene (6 bases). The sample consisted of blood. CDR3 DNA: TGCAGTGCCCTTCGGGGGGGCGAGTCGTATCAGCCCCAGCATTTT. It is translated as CSALRGGESYQPQHF.